A selection of T cell receptor beta chains follows, all from one sample in a study of CD8 T cells in ankylosing spondylitis. Each CDR3 protein gets one entry after TCRdb re-called the 5' RACE reads with MiXCR. The sample contains over 100,000 distinct CDR3 sequences, roughly 11% of which appear only once. Sequenced material: blood, either unsorted or a sorted T cell fraction (not recorded which). These receptors all come from a female donor with ankylosing spondylitis or in good health (not recorded which). CDR3s leave out the opening cysteine and the closing phenylalanine or tryptophan. Only some rows state a clone size, as once, few, many or a class for expanded clones.

j_call,clone_size,v_call,cdr3_aa
TRBJ1-5,many,TRBV20-1,SALPPSGSDQPQH
TRBJ2-1,many,TRBV20-1,SVRLAGGNEQF
TRBJ1-2,few,TRBV12-3/TRBV12-4,ASSTPGRTEGYT
TRBJ1-1,many,TRBV7-9,ASSLVAAAEAF
TRBJ2-1,.,TRBV7-2,ASSSVAGGNEQF
TRBJ2-5,many,TRBV12-3/TRBV12-4,ASSPAGGMETQY
TRBJ2-1,.,TRBV20-1,SARDWGMGTSGSGEQF
TRBJ2-3,many,TRBV5-1,ASSAGLAGVDTQY
TRBJ2-3,many,TRBV28,ASRLRRKASSTDTQY
TRBJ2-1,many,TRBV29-1,SVEVLAGGLGEQF
TRBJ1-2,many,TRBV28,ASSFSGGYT
TRBJ1-4,many,TRBV7-9,ASSYQGYEKLF
TRBJ2-1,once,TRBV7-2,ASSQNQNSYNEQF
TRBJ1-1,few,TRBV5-4,ASSLVPGRDTEAF
TRBJ2-1,many,TRBV29-1,SVEPARAPNEQF
TRBJ1-4,many,TRBV7-8,ASSRELATNEKLF
TRBJ2-1,many,TRBV29-1,SGGRPGAYNEQF
TRBJ1-1,.,TRBV18,ASSPFGEYEAF
TRBJ2-5,.,TRBV20-1,SAIGDPHPQETQY
TRBJ1-1,many,TRBV12-3/TRBV12-4,ASLSIRGTEAF
TRBJ2-3,many,TRBV3-1,ASSQRTGGTDTQY
TRBJ2-2,many,TRBV9,ASSRTSGRAVGELF